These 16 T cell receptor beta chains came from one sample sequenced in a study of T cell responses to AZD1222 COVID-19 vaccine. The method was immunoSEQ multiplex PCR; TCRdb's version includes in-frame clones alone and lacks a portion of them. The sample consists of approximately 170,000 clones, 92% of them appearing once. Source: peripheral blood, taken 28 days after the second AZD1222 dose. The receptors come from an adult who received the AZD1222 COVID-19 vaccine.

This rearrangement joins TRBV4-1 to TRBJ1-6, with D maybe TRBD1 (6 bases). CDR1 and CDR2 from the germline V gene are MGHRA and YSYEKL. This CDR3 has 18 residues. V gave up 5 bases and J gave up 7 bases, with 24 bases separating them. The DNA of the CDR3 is TGCGCCAGCAGCATATCTCTCCTTGATGACAGGATCAATTCACCCCTCCACTTT. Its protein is CASSISLLDDRINSPLHF.

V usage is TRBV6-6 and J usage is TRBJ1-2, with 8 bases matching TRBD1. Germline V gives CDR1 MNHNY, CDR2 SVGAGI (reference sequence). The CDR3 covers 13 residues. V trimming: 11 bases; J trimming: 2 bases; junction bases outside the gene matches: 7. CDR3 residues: CAGKQGVNYGYTF. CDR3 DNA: TGTGCCGGAAAACAGGGGGTGAACTATGGCTACACCTTC.

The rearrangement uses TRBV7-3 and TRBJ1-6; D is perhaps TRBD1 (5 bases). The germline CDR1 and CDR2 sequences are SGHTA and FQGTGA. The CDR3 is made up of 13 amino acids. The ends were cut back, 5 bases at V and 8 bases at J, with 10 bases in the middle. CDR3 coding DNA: TGTGCCAGCAGCATGATCAGGGATTCACCCCTCCACTTT. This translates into CASSMIRDSPLHF.

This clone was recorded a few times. CDR3 amino acids: CASSLQGLSYNEQFF. CDR3 bases: TGTGCCAGCAGCCTCCAGGGACTTTCCTACAATGAGCAGTTCTTC. The chain uses TRBV7-6 and TRBJ2-1, with D perhaps TRBD2 (6 bases). The germline V and J ends were trimmed by 5 bases and 1 base, with 12 bases remaining between them. The V gene's germline CDR1 is SGHVS and CDR2 FNYEAQ. The CDR3 is 15 residues long. Full variable domain (outside the CDR3, taken from reference TRBV7-6 and TRBJ2-1): GAGVSQSPRYKVTKRGQDVALRCDPISGHVSLYWYRQALGQGPEFLTYFNYEAQQDKSGLPNDRFSAERPEGSISTLTIQRTEQRDSAMYRCASSLQGLSYNEQFFGPGTRLTVL.

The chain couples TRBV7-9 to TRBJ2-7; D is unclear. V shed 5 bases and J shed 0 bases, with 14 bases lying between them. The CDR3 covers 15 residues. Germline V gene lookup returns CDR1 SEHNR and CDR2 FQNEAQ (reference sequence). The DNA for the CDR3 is TGTGCCAGCAGCACCCGACGAGGTAGCTCCTACGAGCAGTACTTC. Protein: CASSTRRGSSYEQYF.

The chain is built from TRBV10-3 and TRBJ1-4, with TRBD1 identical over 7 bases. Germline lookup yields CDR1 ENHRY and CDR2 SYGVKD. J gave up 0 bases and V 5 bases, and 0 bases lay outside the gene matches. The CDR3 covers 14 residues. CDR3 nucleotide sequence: TGTGCCATCAGTCAGGGGGCAACTAATGAAAAACTGTTTTTT. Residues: CAISQGATNEKLFF.

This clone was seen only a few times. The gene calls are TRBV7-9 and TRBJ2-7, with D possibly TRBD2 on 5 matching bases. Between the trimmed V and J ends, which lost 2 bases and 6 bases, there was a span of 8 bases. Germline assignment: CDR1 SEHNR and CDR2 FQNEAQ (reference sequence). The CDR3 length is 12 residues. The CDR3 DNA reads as TGTGCCAGCAGCTTATATGGGAGCGAGCAGTACTTC. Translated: CASSLYGSEQYF.

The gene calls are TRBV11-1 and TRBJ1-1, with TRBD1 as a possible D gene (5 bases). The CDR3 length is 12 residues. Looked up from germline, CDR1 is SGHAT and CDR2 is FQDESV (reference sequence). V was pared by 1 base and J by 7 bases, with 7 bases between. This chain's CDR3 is CASSLVGREAFF. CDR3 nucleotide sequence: TGTGCCAGCAGCTTAGTGGGGCGTGAAGCTTTCTTT.

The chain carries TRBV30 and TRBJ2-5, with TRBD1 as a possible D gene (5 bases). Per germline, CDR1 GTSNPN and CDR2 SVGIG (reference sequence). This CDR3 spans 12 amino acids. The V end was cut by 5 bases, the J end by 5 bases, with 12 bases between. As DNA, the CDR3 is TGTGCCTGGGGCGTCAGGGTCGAGACCCAGTACTTC. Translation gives CAWGVRVETQYF. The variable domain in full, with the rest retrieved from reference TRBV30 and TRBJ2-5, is SQTIHQWPATLVQPVGSPLSLECTVEGTSNPNLYWYRQAAGRGLQLLFYSVGIGQISSEVPQNLSASRPQDRQFILSSKKLLLSDSGFYLCAWGVRVETQYFGPGTRLLVL.

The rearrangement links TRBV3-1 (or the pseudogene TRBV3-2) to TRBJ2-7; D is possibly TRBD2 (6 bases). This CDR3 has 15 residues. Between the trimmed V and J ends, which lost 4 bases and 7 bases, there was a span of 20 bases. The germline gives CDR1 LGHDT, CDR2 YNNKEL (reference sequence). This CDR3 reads CASSPKTGDPGEQYF. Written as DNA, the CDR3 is TGTGCCAGCAGCCCGAAGACGGGGGATCCGGGGGAGCAGTACTTC.

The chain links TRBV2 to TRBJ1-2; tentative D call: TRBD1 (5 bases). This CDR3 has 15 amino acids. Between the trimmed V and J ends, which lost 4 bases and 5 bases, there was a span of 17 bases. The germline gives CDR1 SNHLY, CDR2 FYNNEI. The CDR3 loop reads CASSGGVNGTYGYTF. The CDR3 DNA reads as TGTGCCAGCAGTGGGGGGGTGAACGGGACTTATGGCTACACCTTC.

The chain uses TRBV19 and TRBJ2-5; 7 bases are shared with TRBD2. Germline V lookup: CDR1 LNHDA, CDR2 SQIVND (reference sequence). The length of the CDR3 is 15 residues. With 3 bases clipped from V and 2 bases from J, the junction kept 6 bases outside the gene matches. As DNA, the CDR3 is TGTGCCAGTAGTATTTTTCTCGGGGGGCAAGAGACCCAGTACTTC. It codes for CASSIFLGGQETQYF.

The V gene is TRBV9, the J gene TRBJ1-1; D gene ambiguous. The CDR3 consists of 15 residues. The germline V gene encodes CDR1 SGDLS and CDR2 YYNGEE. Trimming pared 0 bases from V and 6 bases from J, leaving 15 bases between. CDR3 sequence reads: CASSVGGAGLAEAFF. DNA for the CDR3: TGTGCCAGCAGCGTAGGAGGCGCGGGTTTAGCTGAAGCTTTCTTT.

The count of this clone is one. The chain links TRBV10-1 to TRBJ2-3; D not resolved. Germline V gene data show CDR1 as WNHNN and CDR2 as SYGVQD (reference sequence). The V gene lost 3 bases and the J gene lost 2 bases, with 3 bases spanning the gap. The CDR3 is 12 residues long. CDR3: CASSETTDTQYF. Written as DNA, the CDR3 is TGCGCCAGCAGTGAAACCACAGATACGCAGTATTTT.

CDR3 nucleotides: TGTGCCAGTTCCACCTGGGGGGGCACTGAAGCTTTCTTT. Residues: CASSTWGGTEAFF. The chain carries TRBV19 and TRBJ1-1; D is possibly TRBD1 (5 bases). The germline CDR1 and CDR2 sequences are LNHDA and SQIVND (reference sequence). The V gene lost 8 bases and the J gene lost 4 bases, with 14 bases spanning the gap. This CDR3 comprises 13 residues.

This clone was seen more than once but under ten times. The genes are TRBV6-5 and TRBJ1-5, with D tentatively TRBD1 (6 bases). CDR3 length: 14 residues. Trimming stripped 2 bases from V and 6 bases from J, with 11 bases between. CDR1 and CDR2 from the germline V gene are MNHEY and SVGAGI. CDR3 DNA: TGTGCCAGCAGTTACGGTAGGGGGTCTCAGCCCCAGCATTTT. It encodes CASSYGRGSQPQHF.